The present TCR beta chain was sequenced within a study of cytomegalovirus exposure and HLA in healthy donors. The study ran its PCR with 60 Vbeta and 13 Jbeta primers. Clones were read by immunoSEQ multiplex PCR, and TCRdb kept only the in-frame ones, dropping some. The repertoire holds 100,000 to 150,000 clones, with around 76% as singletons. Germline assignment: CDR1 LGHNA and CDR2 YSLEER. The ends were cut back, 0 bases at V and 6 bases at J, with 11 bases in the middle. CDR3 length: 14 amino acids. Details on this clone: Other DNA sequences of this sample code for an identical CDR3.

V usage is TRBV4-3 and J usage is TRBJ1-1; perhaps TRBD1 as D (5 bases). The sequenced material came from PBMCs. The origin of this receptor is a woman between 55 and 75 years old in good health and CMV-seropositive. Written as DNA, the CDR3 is TGCGCCAGCAGCCAAGATAGGGGCCAGCCTGAAGCTTTCTTT. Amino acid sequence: CASSQDRGQPEAFF.